The clone carrying this T cell receptor (beta chain) was observed a few times. Its antigen is not identified. The germline V gene has CDR1 SGHVS and CDR2 FQNEAQ. Trimming removed 2 bases from V and 6 bases from J; junction bases left unmatched: 10. This CDR3 is 15 amino acids long. This specimen belongs to a study of response to subunit inactivated influenza vaccine. TCRdb re-called the RT-PCR reads with MiXCR, one entry per CDR3 protein. Among over 300,000 distinct CDR3 sequences, 21% were seen once, and the ten largest hold roughly 10%. Broader study findings: Only a handful of new T cells, the authors suggested, are recruited with each seasonal influenza vaccination.

The rearrangement joins TRBV7-8 to TRBJ2-7; 7 nucleotides agree with TRBD1. The input for sequencing was PBMCs from blood, taken about 19 months after vaccination. The TCR sequence derives from a man in his fifties or sixties who received an inactivated influenza vaccine. CDR3 in amino acids: CASSLRLDREGEQYF. Here the CDR3 DNA reads TGTGCCAGCAGCTTACGCCTTGACAGGGAAGGCGAGCAGTACTTC.